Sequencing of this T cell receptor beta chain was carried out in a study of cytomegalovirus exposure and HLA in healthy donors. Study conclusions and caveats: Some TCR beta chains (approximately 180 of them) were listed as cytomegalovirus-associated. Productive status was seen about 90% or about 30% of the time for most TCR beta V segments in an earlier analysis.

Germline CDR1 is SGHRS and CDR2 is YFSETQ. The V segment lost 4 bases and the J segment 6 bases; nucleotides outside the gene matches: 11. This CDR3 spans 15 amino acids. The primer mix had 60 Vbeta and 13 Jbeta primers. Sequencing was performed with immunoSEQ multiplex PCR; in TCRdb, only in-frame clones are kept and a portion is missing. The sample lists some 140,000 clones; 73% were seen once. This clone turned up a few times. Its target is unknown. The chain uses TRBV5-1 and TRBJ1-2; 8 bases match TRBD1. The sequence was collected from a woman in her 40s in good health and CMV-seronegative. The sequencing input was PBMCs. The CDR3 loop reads CASSPSSAGGHGYTF. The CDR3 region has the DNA TGCGCCAGCAGCCCCTCCTCGGCAGGGGGCCATGGCTACACCTTC.